The rows below give T cell receptor beta chains drawn from one sample of a study of brain metastases from non-small cell lung cancer. Measured with immunoSEQ multiplex PCR; TCRdb has only the in-frame clones, and not every one. The table lists about 1,500 clones, roughly 90% of them singletons. Input material: tumor-adjacent normal tissue. Every receptor here comes from a donor aged 40 or over with non-small cell lung cancer. The conserved cysteine and the conserved F or W are not part of the CDR3 here.

V gene	J gene	CDR3 protein
TRBV3-1/TRBV3-2	TRBJ2-1	ASSQGGGRTYNEQF
TRBV25-1	TRBJ1-2	ASSGGGRGYT
TRBV5-1	TRBJ2-6	ASSSPRTDSSGANVLT
TRBV9	TRBJ2-3	ASSVGGLAGDTQY
TRBV19	TRBJ2-1	ASKIGGGYNEQF
TRBV18	TRBJ1-4	ASSPERPHATNEKLF
TRBV5-4	TRBJ1-2	ASSAGGIEGYT
TRBV19	TRBJ2-3	ASSIKVGTDTQY
TRBV4-1	TRBJ1-4	ASSPGRSLATNEKLF
TRBV6-5	TRBJ1-3	ASSGSGNTIY
TRBV2	TRBJ2-5	TTGTWETQY
TRBV21-1	TRBJ2-7	ASTPVFRAPCSYEQY
TRBV18	TRBJ2-3	ASSPVEGTDTQY
TRBV30	TRBJ2-7	AWSATGTSGTYSYEQY
TRBV18	TRBJ2-5	ASSPMSSGGVGETQY
TRBV19	TRBJ2-3	ASSPPSGGASDTQY
TRBV5-1	TRBJ2-3	ASSLVAGTDTQY
TRBV13	TRBJ2-5	ASSLESSGGEKTQY
TRBV6-5	TRBJ1-5	ASSPRDGSNQPQH
TRBV28	TRBJ2-5	ASRPERVETQY
TRBV3-1/TRBV3-2	TRBJ1-3	ASCVTSPIYTQRNAIY
TRBV5-6	TRBJ2-5	ASSLGTGEQETQY
TRBV7-2	TRBJ2-1	ASSSPPGPAEQF